The present T cell receptor beta chain was sequenced within a study of T cells after yellow fever vaccination. Study-wide findings and caveats: Subsequent booster samples again held most clones from primary vaccination (roughly 96% CD4, about 86% CD8).

A single record per CDR3 protein comes from TCRdb applying MiXCR to the 5' RACE reads. The sample yields around 600,000 distinct CDR3 sequences, around an eighth seen once. Trimming took 5 bases from V and 11 from J, leaving 11 bases between them. This CDR3 has 12 amino acids. Germline V CDR1 and CDR2: KGHDR, SFDVKD. This clonotype occurred a few times. Its cognate antigen is unknown. The chain recombines TRBV24-1 with TRBJ2-2; TRBD1 might be the D (5 bases). The source is a man in his thirties or forties who received the YFV17D yellow fever vaccine. The sequenced sample was PBMCs, obtained on the day of the yellow fever booster vaccination. CDR3 in amino acids: CATSGFGQELFF. The CDR3 bases are TGTGCCACCAGTGGATTCGGACAAGAGCTGTTTTTT.